The rows below give T cell receptor beta chains drawn from one sample of a study of T cell changes during pregnancy in multiple sclerosis. Sequencing was performed with immunoSEQ multiplex PCR; in TCRdb, only in-frame clones are kept and a portion is missing. Altogether about 12,000 clones are present, more than 80% being singletons, with the ten largest covering 11%. The sample in question was CD8+ T cells from peripheral blood mononuclear cells, obtained after pregnancy. The receptors derive from a female donor in good health, enrolled as a control in a pregnancy study. The CDR3 runs from the conserved cysteine through the conserved F or W. The D gene is left open where the match is weak. Clone size is given for some rows only: seen once, a few or many times, or a class if the clone is expanded.

j_call | clone_size | d_call | v_call | cdr3_aa | cdr3_nt
TRBJ1-1 | NA | NA | TRBV5-5 | CASTPGVTAEAFF | TGTGCCAGCACCCCCGGGGTAACGGCTGAAGCTTTCTTT
TRBJ2-3 | NA | NA | TRBV7-3 | CASSLWASARDTQYF | TGTGCCAGCAGCTTATGGGCTAGCGCCAGAGATACGCAGTATTTT
TRBJ2-1 | NA | NA | TRBV11-2 | CASSLESGSNEQFF | TGTGCCAGCAGCTTAGAGAGCGGGTCCAATGAGCAGTTCTTC
TRBJ2-3 | NA | NA | TRBV7-8 | CASSAGTDTQYF | TGTGCCAGCAGCGCGGGCACAGATACGCAGTATTTT
TRBJ2-2 | NA | NA | TRBV28 | CASSSTPGNGELFF | TGTGCCAGCAGTTCAACCCCAGGGAACGGGGAGCTGTTTTTT
TRBJ2-3 | NA | NA | TRBV7-2 | CASSLDVGGGTDTQYF | TGTGCCAGCAGCTTAGACGTTGGCGGGGGCACAGATACGCAGTATTTT
TRBJ2-7 | few | NA | TRBV29-1 | CSVARDYEQYF | TGCAGCGTTGCCCGGGATTACGAGCAGTACTTC
TRBJ2-7 | NA | TRBD2 | TRBV19 | CASKERGARNEQYF | TGTGCCAGTAAGGAGCGGGGGGCCAGAAACGAGCAGTACTTC
TRBJ2-5 | NA | NA | TRBV5-4 | CASSLDSALETQYF | TGTGCCAGCAGCTTGGATAGTGCGCTTGAGACCCAGTACTTC
TRBJ2-1 | NA | TRBD1 | TRBV27 | CASGPTGSSYNEQFF | TGTGCCAGCGGGCCGACAGGGAGCTCCTACAATGAGCAGTTCTTC
TRBJ1-1 | NA | NA | TRBV7-8 | CASSLISTEAFF | TGTGCCAGCAGCTTAATATCGACTGAAGCTTTCTTT
TRBJ2-7 | once | TRBD1 | TRBV7-2 | CASSPTLWTGGYEQYF | TGTGCCAGCAGCCCAACCCTATGGACAGGGGGCTACGAGCAGTACTTC
TRBJ2-3 | medium-sized | NA | TRBV6-4 | CASSDGGATDTQYF | TGTGCCAGCAGTGACGGGGGGGCCACAGATACGCAGTATTTT
TRBJ1-2 | NA | NA | TRBV7-2 | CASSFGRQVKMDYGYTF | TGTGCCAGCAGCTTCGGAAGACAGGTTAAAATGGACTATGGCTACACCTTC
TRBJ2-7 | NA | NA | TRBV29-1 | CSVEVADYEQYF | TGCAGCGTTGAAGTAGCTGACTACGAGCAGTACTTC
TRBJ2-7 | NA | TRBD1 | TRBV18 | CASSPKGQGIWEQYF | TGTGCCAGCTCACCAAAGGGACAGGGAATCTGGGAGCAGTACTTC
TRBJ1-4 | NA | NA | TRBV4-2 | CASSQDLSWGGHEKLFF | TGTGCCAGCAGCCAAGATTTGTCATGGGGGGGGCACGAAAAACTGTTTTTT
TRBJ2-1 | large | NA | TRBV6-5 | CASSHGGEQFF | TGTGCCAGCAGTCACGGGGGTGAGCAGTTCTTC
TRBJ2-7 | NA | TRBD1 | TRBV6-5 | CASSVKQGAYEQYF | TGTGCCAGCAGTGTCAAACAGGGGGCCTACGAGCAGTACTTC
TRBJ1-2 | NA | NA | TRBV7-9 | CASSPRPAGRYGYTF | TGTGCCAGCAGCCCAAGGCCGGCCGGGAGATATGGCTACACCTTC
TRBJ2-1 | NA | NA | TRBV6-6 | CASSSGSYNEQFF | TGTGCCAGCAGTTCGGGCTCCTACAATGAGCAGTTCTTC
TRBJ1-5 | NA | TRBD1 | TRBV2 | CASSQNYGQGGQPQHF | TGTGCCAGCAGTCAAAACTATGGACAGGGCGGTCAGCCCCAGCATTTT
TRBJ1-1 | once | NA | TRBV5-1 | CASSLNKMNTEAFF | TGCGCCAGCAGCCTCAACAAGATGAACACTGAAGCTTTCTTT
TRBJ1-1 | once | NA | TRBV7-9 | CASSLEVTRGLNTEAFF | TGTGCCAGCAGCTTAGAGGTGACGAGGGGGTTGAACACTGAAGCTTTCTTT
TRBJ2-3 | NA | NA | TRBV14 | CASSQDAQYTDTQYF | TGTGCCAGCAGCCAAGACGCTCAGTACACAGATACGCAGTATTTT
TRBJ2-7 | NA | TRBD1 | TRBV29-1 | CSVTNSVGTETYEQYF | TGCAGCGTCACGAATTCCGTCGGGACAGAGACCTACGAGCAGTACTTC
TRBJ1-1 | few | NA | TRBV29-1 | CSVEPDKNTEAFF | TGCAGCGTCGAGCCCGACAAGAACACTGAAGCTTTCTTT
TRBJ2-1 | NA | TRBD2 | TRBV9 | CASSATSGGYAEQFF | TGTGCCAGCAGCGCAACTAGCGGGGGCTATGCAGAGCAGTTCTTC
TRBJ2-1 | NA | TRBD1 | TRBV27 | CASRLTRDRPYGQFF | TGTGCCAGCAGGCTTACCCGGGACAGGCCGTATGGACAGTTCTTC
TRBJ2-1 | NA | TRBD2 | TRBV19 | CASSIGLAGAYNEQFF | TGTGCCAGTAGTATAGGGTTAGCGGGGGCCTACAATGAGCAGTTCTTC
TRBJ1-1 | NA | NA | TRBV21-1 | CASSKVGERTGYTEAFF | TGTGCCAGCAGCAAAGTCGGTGAGAGGACAGGGTACACTGAAGCTTTCTTT
TRBJ2-1 | NA | TRBD2 | TRBV6-6 | CASRGLAGANEQFF | TGTGCCAGCAGGGGACTAGCGGGAGCGAATGAGCAGTTCTTC
TRBJ2-1 | NA | TRBD1 | TRBV9 | CASSSDLDRDRANEQFF | TGTGCCAGCAGCTCAGACCTAGACCGGGACAGAGCCAATGAGCAGTTCTTC
TRBJ2-2 | NA | NA | TRBV7-9 | CASSRPQGLGELFF | TGTGCCAGCAGTCGACCCCAGGGTCTCGGGGAGCTGTTTTTT
TRBJ1-1 | NA | NA | TRBV6-1 | CASSEGQENTEAFF | TGTGCCAGCAGTGAAGGACAGGAGAACACTGAAGCTTTCTTT
TRBJ2-1 | NA | NA | TRBV4-3 | CASSQDTGSYNEQFF | TGCGCCAGCAGCCAAGATACTGGCTCCTACAATGAGCAGTTCTTC